This is a list of T cell receptor beta chains from one sample in a study of cytomegalovirus exposure and HLA in healthy donors. Profiled with immunoSEQ multiplex PCR; TCRdb holds only in-frame clones, not every one. Seen here are around 95,000 clones, 85% observed once, and the top ten hold roughly 22%. The specimen sequenced was PBMCs. The receptors were sampled from a man between 18 and 29 years old in good health and CMV-seropositive. The CDR3 runs from the conserved cysteine through the conserved F or W. The order of the fields is CDR3 length, clone size, J gene, V gene, D gene, CDR3 DNA, CDR3 protein. D genes are given only for firm matches. Size is stated for part of the rows, as once, few or many counts, or as a class when the clone is expanded.

CDR3 length: 15; clone size: NA; J gene: TRBJ2-3; V gene: TRBV30; D gene: TRBD1; CDR3 DNA: TGTGCCTGGAGTAGGGGACAGGGGACTACAGATACGCAGTATTTT; CDR3 protein: CAWSRGQGTTDTQYF
CDR3 length: 15; clone size: NA; J gene: TRBJ2-1; V gene: TRBV10-2; D gene: NA; CDR3 DNA: TGCGCCAGCAGTTCCGGGCCCAGGGCGTGGAATGAGCAGTTCTTC; CDR3 protein: CASSSGPRAWNEQFF
CDR3 length: 19; clone size: once; J gene: TRBJ2-1; V gene: TRBV5-1; D gene: TRBD2; CDR3 DNA: TGCGCCAGCAGCCCTAAAGGACTAGCGGGAGTGATATCCTACAATGAGCAGTTCTTC; CDR3 protein: CASSPKGLAGVISYNEQFF
CDR3 length: 16; clone size: NA; J gene: TRBJ2-2; V gene: TRBV7-3; D gene: TRBD2; CDR3 DNA: TGTGCCAGCAGCTTCTATAGCGGGATGAACACCGGGGAGCTGTTTTTT; CDR3 protein: CASSFYSGMNTGELFF
CDR3 length: 16; clone size: NA; J gene: TRBJ2-2; V gene: TRBV7-6; D gene: TRBD2; CDR3 DNA: TGTGCCAGCAGCTTTACTAGCGAGGCTTATACCGGGGAGCTGTTTTTT; CDR3 protein: CASSFTSEAYTGELFF
CDR3 length: 17; clone size: NA; J gene: TRBJ2-1; V gene: TRBV7-9; D gene: TRBD2; CDR3 DNA: TGTGCCAGCAGCCCGGGAGGGCTAGCGGGACTCTACAATGAGCAGTTCTTC; CDR3 protein: CASSPGGLAGLYNEQFF
CDR3 length: 13; clone size: NA; J gene: TRBJ2-7; V gene: TRBV29-1; D gene: NA; CDR3 DNA: TGCAGCGTCGCCTGGGGCACAGCCTACGAGCAGTACTTC; CDR3 protein: CSVAWGTAYEQYF
CDR3 length: 13; clone size: NA; J gene: TRBJ2-3; V gene: TRBV27; D gene: NA; CDR3 DNA: TGTGCCAGCAGTTTTTCTTACACAGATACGCAGTATTTT; CDR3 protein: CASSFSYTDTQYF
CDR3 length: 15; clone size: NA; J gene: TRBJ2-2; V gene: TRBV27; D gene: NA; CDR3 DNA: TGTGCCAGCAGTTTGTGGGCCTTGAACACCGGGGAGCTGTTTTTT; CDR3 protein: CASSLWALNTGELFF
CDR3 length: 13; clone size: NA; J gene: TRBJ1-5; V gene: TRBV28; D gene: NA; CDR3 DNA: TGTGCCAGCAGTCTAGACGGAATTCAGCCCCAGCATTTT; CDR3 protein: CASSLDGIQPQHF
CDR3 length: 12; clone size: NA; J gene: TRBJ1-3; V gene: TRBV5-4; D gene: NA; CDR3 DNA: TGTGCCAGCGGGAGGGCCGGAAACACCATATATTTT; CDR3 protein: CASGRAGNTIYF
CDR3 length: 15; clone size: once; J gene: TRBJ1-2; V gene: TRBV5-1; D gene: TRBD1; CDR3 DNA: TGCGCCAGCAGCCCCTCCCCAGGGGGAGACTATGGCTACACCTTC; CDR3 protein: CASSPSPGGDYGYTF